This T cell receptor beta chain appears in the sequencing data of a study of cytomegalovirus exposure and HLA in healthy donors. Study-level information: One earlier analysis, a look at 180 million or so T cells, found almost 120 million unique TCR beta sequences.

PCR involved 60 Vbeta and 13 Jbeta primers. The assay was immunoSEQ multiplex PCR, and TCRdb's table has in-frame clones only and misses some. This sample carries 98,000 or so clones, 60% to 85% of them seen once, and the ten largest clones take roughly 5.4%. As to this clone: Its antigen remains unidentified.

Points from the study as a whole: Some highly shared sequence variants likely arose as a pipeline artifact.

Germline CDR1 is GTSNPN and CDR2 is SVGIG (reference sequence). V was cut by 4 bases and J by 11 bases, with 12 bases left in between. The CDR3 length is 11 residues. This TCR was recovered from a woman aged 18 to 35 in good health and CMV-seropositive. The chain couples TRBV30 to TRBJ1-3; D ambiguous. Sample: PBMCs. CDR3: CAWTSGRPIYF. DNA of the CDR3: TGTGCCTGGACAAGTGGGAGGCCCATATATTTT.